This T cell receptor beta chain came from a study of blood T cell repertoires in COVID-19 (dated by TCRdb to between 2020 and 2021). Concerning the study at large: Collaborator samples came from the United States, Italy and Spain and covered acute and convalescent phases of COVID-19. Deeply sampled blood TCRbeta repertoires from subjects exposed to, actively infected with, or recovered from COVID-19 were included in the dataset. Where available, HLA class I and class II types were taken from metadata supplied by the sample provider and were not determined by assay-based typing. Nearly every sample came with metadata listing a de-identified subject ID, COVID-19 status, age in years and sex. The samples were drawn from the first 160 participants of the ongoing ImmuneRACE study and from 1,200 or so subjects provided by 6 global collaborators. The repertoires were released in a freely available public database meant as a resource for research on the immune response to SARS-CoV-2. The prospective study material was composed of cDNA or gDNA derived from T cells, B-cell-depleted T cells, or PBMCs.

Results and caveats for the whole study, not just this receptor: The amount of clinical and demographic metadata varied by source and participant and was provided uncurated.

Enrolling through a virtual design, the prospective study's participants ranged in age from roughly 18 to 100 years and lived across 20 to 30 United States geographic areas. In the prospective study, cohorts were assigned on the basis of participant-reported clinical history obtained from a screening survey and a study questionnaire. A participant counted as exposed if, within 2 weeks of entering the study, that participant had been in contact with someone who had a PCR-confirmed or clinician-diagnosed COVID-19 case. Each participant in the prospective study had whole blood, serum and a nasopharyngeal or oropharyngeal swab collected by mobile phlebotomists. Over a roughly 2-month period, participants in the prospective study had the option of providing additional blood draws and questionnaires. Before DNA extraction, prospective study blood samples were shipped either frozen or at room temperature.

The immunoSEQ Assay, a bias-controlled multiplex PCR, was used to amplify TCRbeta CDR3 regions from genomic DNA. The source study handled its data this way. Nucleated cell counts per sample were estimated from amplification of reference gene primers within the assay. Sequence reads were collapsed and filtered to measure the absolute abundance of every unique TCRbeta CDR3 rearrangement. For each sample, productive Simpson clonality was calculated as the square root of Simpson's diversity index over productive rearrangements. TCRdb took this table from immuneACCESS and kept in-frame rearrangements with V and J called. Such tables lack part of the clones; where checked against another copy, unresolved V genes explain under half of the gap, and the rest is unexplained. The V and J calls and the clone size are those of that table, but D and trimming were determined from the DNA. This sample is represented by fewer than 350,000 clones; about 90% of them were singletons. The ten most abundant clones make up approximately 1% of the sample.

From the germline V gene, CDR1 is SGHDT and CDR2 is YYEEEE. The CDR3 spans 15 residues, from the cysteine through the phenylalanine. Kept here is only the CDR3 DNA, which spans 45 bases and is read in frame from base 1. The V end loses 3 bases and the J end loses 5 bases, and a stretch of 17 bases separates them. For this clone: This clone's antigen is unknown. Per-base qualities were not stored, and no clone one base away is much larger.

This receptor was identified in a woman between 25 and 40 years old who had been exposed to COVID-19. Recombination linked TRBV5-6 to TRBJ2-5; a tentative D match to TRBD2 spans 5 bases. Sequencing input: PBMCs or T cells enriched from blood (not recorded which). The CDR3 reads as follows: CASSSGGPPRETQYF. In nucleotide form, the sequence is TGTGCCAGCAGCTCCGGAGGACCCCCTCGGGAGACCCAGTACTTC.